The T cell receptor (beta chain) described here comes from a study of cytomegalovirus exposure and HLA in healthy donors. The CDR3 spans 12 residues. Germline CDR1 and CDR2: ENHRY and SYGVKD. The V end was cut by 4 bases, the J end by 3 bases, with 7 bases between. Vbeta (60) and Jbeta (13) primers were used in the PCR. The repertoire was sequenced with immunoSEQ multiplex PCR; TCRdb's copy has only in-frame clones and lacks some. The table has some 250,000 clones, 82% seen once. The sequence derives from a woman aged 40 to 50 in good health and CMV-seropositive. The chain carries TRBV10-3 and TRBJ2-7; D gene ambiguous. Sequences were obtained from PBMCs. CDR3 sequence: CAISGTLYEQYF. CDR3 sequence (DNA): TGTGCCATCAGTGGTACTCTCTACGAGCAGTACTTC.